This T cell receptor (beta chain) was found in a study of control samples from healthy donors and cancer patients (dated by TCRdb to the early 2020s). The library was made by the immunoSEQ multiplex PCR assay. What TCRdb holds here is the immuneACCESS table cut down to in-frame rearrangements. Part of the clones is not present; checked against another copy, under half of the missing clones reflect an unresolved V gene, and the others are unexplained. The sample table contains approximately 70,000 clones; only one count was recorded for 83% of them. The top ten clones comprise 15% to 18% of the sample. A remark on this clone: Its antigen has not been determined. Nothing much larger sits one base from this clone, and base qualities are not available.

CDR1 and CDR2 (KGHSH, LQKENI) derive from the germline V gene. The CDR3, from cysteine to phenylalanine, totals 14 residues. Of all the DNA, just the CDR3 is kept, 42 bases in frame from base 1. After removal of 2 bases from V and 2 bases from J, the junction retains 2 bases not matched to a gene. The receptor chain draws on TRBV18 and TRBJ2-7; TRBD2 agrees with 8 junctional bases. This receptor was identified in a man aged 55 to 70 in good health. Sequencing was carried out using blood. The sequenced DNA: TGTGCCAGCTCACCAGGGACTAGTACCTACGAGCAGTACTTC. It translates to CASSPGTSTYEQYF.